The clone carrying this TCR beta chain was counted only a few times. In the original workflow: For nucleated cells, counts were estimated from reference gene primer amplification. Some clones are missing from TCRdb's copy, which holds only in-frame ones; the method was immunoSEQ multiplex PCR. V, J and clone size are taken as reported in that table, and D and trimming were inferred from the DNA itself. The sample lists roughly 110,000 clones, 85% occurring once. This sample was included in a study of blood T cell repertoires in COVID-19. Study context: Samples came from the United States, Italy and Spain, spanning acute and convalescent COVID-19.

Losses at the gene ends were 3 bases for V and 9 bases for J; bases not matched to a gene: 15. The CDR3 covers 16 residues. Germline V gene data show CDR1 as SEHNR and CDR2 as FQNEAQ (reference sequence). This receptor was obtained from a human donor in a cohort sampled during active COVID-19. V is TRBV7-9 and J is TRBJ2-3, with 7 bases identical to TRBD1. The sample taken for sequencing was peripheral blood. The CDR3 reads CASSFTGQDFGDTQYF. The CDR3 DNA follows: TGTGCCAGCAGCTTCACCGGACAGGACTTTGGGGACACGCAGTATTTT.